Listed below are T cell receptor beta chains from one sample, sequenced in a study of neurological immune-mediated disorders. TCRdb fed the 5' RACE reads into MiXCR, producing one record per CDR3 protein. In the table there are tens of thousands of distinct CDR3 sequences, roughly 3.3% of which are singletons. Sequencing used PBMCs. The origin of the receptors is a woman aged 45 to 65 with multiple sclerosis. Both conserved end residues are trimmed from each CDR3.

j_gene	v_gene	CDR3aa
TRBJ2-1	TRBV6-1	ASSPLVEGGEQF
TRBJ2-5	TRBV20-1	SARDQGYGETQY
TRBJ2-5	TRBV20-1	SAEAGDQETQY
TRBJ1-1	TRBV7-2	ASSSLGRLNTEAF
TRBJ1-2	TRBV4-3	ASSGRQGGGYT
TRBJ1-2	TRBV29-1	SVGTGYYGYT
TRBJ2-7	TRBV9	ASSTGQGRSYEQY
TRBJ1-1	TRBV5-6	ASSLWRQTGDRTEAF
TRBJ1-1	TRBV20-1	SAPTLEAF
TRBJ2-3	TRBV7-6	ASSLVPVGQITDTQY
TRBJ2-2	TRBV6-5	ASSRQRNTGELF
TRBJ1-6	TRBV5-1	ASSFGQGNSPLH
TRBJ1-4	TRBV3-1	ANSRGQGHEKLF
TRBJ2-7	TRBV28	ASIGESSYEQY
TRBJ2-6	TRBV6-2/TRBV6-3	ASSYDDSGANVLT
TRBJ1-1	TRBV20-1	SARGEGTEAF
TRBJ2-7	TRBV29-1	SVEVLGVPY
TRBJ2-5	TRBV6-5	ASSRRGAGETQY
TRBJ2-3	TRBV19	ASSIGPPGDTQY
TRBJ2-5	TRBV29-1	SVEGLGPQETQY